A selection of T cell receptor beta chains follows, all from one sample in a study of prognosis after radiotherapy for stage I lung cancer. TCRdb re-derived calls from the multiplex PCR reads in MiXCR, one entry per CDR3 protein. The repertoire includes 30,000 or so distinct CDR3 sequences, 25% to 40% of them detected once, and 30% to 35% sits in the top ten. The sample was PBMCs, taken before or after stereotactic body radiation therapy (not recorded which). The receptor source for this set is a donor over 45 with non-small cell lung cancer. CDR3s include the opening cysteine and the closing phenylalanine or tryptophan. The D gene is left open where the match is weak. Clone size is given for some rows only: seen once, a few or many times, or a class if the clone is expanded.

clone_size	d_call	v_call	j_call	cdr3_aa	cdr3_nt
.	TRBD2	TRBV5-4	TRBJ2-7	CASSPPSSGIGREQYF	TGTGCCAGCAGCCCTCCCTCTAGCGGGATTGGGAGGGAGCAGTACTTC
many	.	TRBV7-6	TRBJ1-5	CASSLGRSVDQPQHF	TGTGCCAGCAGCTTAGGCCGGTCGGTAGATCAGCCCCAGCATTTT
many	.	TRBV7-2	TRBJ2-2	CASSSTSFNGELFF	TGTGCCAGCAGCTCCACTAGTTTTAACGGGGAGCTGTTTTTT
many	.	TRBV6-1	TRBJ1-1	CASRSLLGTEAFF	TGTGCCAGCAGGTCCCTCTTAGGCACTGAAGCTTTCTTT
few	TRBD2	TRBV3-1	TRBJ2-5	CASSQGGLDALETQYF	TGTGCCAGCAGCCAAGGAGGACTAGATGCTCTGGAGACCCAGTACTTC
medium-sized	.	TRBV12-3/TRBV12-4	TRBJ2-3	CASSSRGTDTQYF	TGTGCCAGCAGCTCACGAGGCACAGATACGCAGTATTTT
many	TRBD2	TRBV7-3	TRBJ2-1	CASSLRGLAYDEQFF	TGTGCCAGCAGCTTACGGGGACTAGCGTATGATGAGCAGTTCTTC
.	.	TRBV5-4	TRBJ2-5	CASSLEVGEGETQYF	TGTGCCAGCAGCTTGGAGGTGGGAGAAGGCGAGACCCAGTACTTC
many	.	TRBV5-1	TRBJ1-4	CASSLVGRGTNEKLFF	TGCGCCAGCAGCTTGGTTGGCAGGGGTACTAATGAAAAACTGTTTTTT
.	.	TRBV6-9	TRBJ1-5	CASSNWGQPQHF	TGTGCCAGCAGTAATTGGGGTCAGCCCCAGCATTTT
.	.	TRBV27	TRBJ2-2	CASSSPRGELFF	TGTGCCAGCAGTTCCCCTCGGGGGGAGCTGTTTTTT